Listed below are T cell receptor beta chains from one sample, sequenced in a study of memory CD4+ T cells and cytomegalovirus serostatus. Profiled with immunoSEQ multiplex PCR; TCRdb holds only in-frame clones, not every one. Here the sample spans 40,000 to 55,000 clones, approximately 83% being singletons. Sample: memory CD4+ T cells from blood. Receptors originate from an adult in good health and CMV-seronegative. CDR3s include the opening cysteine and the closing phenylalanine or tryptophan. Each record gives: V gene, J gene, D gene, CDR3 DNA, CDR3 protein. A D gene is named only where the DNA matches it firmly.

>TRBV7-9|TRBJ2-5|TRBD2
TGTGCCAGCAGTGCCCAGCGGGGGCAAGAGACCCAGTACTTC
CASSAQRGQETQYF
>TRBV5-1|TRBJ2-2|NA
TGCGCCAGCAGCCTTAACACCGGGGAGCTGTTTTTT
CASSLNTGELFF
>TRBV2|TRBJ2-3|NA
TGTGCCAGCAGTGAGTCAGATACGCAGTATTTT
CASSESDTQYF
>TRBV28|TRBJ2-7|NA
TGTGCCAGCAGTTTAAAGGGGAACTCCGAGCAGTACTTC
CASSLKGNSEQYF
>TRBV19|TRBJ1-2|TRBD1
TGTGCCAGTGGGACAGTCAGCGGATCTAACTATGGCTACACCTTC
CASGTVSGSNYGYTF
>TRBV27|TRBJ1-2|NA
TGTGCCAGCAGCCGGGACTTTAACTATGGCTACACCTTC
CASSRDFNYGYTF
>TRBV9|TRBJ1-2|NA
TGTGCCAGCAGCGCCTCCGACTCGAGGGGTGGTTATGGCTACACCTTC
CASSASDSRGGYGYTF
>TRBV7-9|TRBJ2-1|TRBD2
TGTGCCAGCAGTCCCGATAGCGGGGGAGGCTACAATGAGCAGTTCTTC
CASSPDSGGGYNEQFF
>TRBV5-4|TRBJ1-2|TRBD1
TGTGCCAGCAGCTTGGGCGACAGGGAGGGCTATGGCTACACCTTC
CASSLGDREGYGYTF
>TRBV4-2|TRBJ2-1|NA
TGTGCCAGCAGCCAACCCGGGACGGCTTACAATGAGCAGTTCTTC
CASSQPGTAYNEQFF